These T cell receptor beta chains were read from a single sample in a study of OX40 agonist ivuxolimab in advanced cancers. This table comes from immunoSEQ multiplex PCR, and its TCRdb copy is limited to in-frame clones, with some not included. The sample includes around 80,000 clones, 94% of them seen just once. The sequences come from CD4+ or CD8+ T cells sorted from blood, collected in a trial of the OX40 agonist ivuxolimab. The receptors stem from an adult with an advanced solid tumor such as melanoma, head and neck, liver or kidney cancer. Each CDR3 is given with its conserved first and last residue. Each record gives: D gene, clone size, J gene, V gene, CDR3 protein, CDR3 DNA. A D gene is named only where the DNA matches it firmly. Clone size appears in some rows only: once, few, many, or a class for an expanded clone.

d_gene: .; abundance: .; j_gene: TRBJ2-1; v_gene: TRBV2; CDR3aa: CASSAMGASYNEQFF; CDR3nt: TGTGCCAGCAGCGCCATGGGGGCGTCCTACAATGAGCAGTTCTTC
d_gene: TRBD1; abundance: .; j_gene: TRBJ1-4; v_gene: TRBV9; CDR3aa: CASSAPGGYNEKLFF; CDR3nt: TGTGCCAGCAGCGCCCCAGGGGGTTATAATGAAAAACTGTTTTTT
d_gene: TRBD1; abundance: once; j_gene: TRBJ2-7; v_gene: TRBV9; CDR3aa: CASSGGQTPFYEQYF; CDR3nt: TGTGCCAGCAGTGGGGGACAGACACCCTTCTACGAGCAGTACTTC
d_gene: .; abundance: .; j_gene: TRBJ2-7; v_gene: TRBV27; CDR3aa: CASSLDGTTYEQYF; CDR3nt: TGTGCCAGCAGTTTAGACGGGACAACCTACGAGCAGTACTTC
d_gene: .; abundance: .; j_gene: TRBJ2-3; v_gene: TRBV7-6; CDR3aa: CASSWGTDTQYF; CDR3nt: TGTGCCAGCAGCTGGGGTACAGATACGCAGTATTTT
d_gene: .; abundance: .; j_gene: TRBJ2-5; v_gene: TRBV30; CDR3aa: CAWTAFGGSYQETQYF; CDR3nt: TGTGCCTGGACGGCGTTTGGGGGTTCCTACCAAGAGACCCAGTACTTC
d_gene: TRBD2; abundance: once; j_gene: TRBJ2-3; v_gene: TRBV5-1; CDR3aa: CASSLAVTSGDDTDTQYF; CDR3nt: TGCGCCAGCAGCTTGGCCGTTACTAGCGGGGACGACACAGATACGCAGTATTTT
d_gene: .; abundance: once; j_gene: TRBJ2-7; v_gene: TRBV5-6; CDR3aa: CASSLWGRSEQYF; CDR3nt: TGTGCCAGCAGCTTGTGGGGGAGAAGCGAGCAGTACTTC
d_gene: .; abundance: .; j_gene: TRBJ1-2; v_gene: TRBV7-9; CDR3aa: CASSLTGVERIYGYTF; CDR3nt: TGTGCCAGCAGCTTAACGGGCGTAGAGCGAATCTATGGCTACACCTTC
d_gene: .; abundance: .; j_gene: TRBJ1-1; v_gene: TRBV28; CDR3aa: CASSLIEGTEAFF; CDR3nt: TGTGCCAGCAGTTTGATTGAGGGAACTGAAGCTTTCTTT
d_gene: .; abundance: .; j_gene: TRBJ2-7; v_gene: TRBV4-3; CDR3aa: CASSQEEDSYEQYF; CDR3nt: TGCGCCAGCAGCCAAGAGGAGGACTCCTACGAGCAGTACTTC
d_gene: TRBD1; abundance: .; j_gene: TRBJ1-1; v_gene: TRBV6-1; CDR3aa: CASSGGQGWGLRNTEAFF; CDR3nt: TGTGCCAGCAGTGGGGGACAGGGCTGGGGGCTAAGGAACACTGAAGCTTTCTTT
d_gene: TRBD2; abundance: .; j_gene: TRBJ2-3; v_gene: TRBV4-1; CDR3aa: CASSQDSTSGGTDTQYF; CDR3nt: TGCGCCAGCAGCCAAGATTCAACTAGCGGGGGTACAGATACGCAGTATTTT
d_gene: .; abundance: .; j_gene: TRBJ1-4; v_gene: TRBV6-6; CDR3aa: CASSPGTMNEKLFF; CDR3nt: TGTGCCAGCAGCCCCGGGACTATGAATGAAAAACTGTTTTTT
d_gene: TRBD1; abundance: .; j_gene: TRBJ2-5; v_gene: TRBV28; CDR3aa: CASSRDRGLGETQYF; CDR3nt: TGTGCCAGCAGCCGGGACAGGGGGCTCGGGGAGACCCAGTACTTC
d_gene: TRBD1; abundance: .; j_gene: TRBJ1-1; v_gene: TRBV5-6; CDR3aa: CASLLLWQGAGNTEAFF; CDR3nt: TGTGCCAGCCTTTTATTATGGCAGGGGGCTGGGAACACTGAAGCTTTCTTT
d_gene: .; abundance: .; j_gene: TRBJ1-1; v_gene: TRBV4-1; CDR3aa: CASSQDWTLSTEAFF; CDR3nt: TGCGCCAGCAGCCAAGATTGGACCTTGAGCACTGAAGCTTTCTTT
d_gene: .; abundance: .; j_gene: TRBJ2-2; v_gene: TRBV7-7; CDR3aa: CASSLEDGAGELFF; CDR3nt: TGTGCCAGCAGCTTAGAAGACGGGGCCGGGGAGCTGTTTTTT
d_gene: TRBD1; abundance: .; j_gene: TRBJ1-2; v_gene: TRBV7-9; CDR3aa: CASSHPGQAYGYTF; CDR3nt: TGTGCCAGCAGCCATCCGGGACAGGCCTATGGCTACACCTTC
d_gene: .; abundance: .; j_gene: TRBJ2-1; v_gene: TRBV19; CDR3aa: CASHPGTYNEQFF; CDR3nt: TGTGCCAGTCACCCGGGTACCTACAATGAGCAGTTCTTC
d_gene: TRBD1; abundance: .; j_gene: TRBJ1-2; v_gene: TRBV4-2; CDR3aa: CASSPTGQDEGYYGYTF; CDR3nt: TGTGCCAGCAGCCCAACGGGACAGGACGAGGGTTACTATGGCTACACCTTC
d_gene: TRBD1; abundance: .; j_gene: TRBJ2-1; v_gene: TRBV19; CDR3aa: CASEQGPAVYNEQFF; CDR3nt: TGTGCCAGTGAACAGGGGCCGGCCGTATACAATGAGCAGTTCTTC
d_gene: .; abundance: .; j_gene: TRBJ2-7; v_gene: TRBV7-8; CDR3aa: CASSLGGPYEQYF; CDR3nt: TGTGCCAGCAGCTTGGGGGGGCCCTACGAGCAGTACTTC
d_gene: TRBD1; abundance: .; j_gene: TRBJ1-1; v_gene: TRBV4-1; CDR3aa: CASSQYGTGNTEAFF; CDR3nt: TGCGCCAGCAGCCAATATGGGACAGGAAACACTGAAGCTTTCTTT
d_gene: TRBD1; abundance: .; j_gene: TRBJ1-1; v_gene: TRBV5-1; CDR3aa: CASSLWDRGNTEAFF; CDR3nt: TGCGCCAGCAGCTTGTGGGACAGGGGGAACACTGAAGCTTTCTTT
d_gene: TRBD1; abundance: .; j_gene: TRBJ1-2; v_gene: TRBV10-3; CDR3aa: CAISDLDRASSDGYTF; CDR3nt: TGTGCCATCAGTGATCTGGACAGGGCGAGTTCGGACGGCTACACCTTC
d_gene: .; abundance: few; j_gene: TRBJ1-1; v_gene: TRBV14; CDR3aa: CASSLGGIEAFF; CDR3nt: TGTGCCAGCAGCCTAGGGGGGATTGAAGCTTTCTTT
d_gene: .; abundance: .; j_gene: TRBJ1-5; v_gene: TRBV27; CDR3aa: CASSPITGSNQPQHF; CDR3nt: TGTGCCAGCAGTCCTATTACAGGGAGCAATCAGCCCCAGCATTTT
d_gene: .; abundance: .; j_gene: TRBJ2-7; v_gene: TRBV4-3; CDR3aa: CASSQDEGEREQYF; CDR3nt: TGCGCCAGCAGCCAAGATGAAGGGGAACGCGAGCAGTACTTC
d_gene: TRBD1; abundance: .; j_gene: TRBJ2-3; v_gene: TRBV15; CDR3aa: CATSGDRGGTDTQYF; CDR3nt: TGTGCCACCAGCGGAGACAGGGGCGGCACAGATACGCAGTATTTT
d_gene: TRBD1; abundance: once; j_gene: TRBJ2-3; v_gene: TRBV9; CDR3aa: CASSEDRLSTDTQYF; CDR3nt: TGTGCCAGCAGCGAGGACAGGTTGAGCACAGATACGCAGTATTTT
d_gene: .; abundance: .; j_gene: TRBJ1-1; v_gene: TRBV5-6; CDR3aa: CASSLGQVNTEAFF; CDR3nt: TGTGCCAGCAGCTTGGGGCAGGTGAACACTGAAGCTTTCTTT
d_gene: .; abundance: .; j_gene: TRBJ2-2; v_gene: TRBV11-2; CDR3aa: CASSRDGELFF; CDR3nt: TGTGCCAGCAGCAGGGACGGGGAGCTGTTTTTT
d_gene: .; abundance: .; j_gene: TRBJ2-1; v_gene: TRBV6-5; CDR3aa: CASSLPGGLGNEQFF; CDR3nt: TGTGCCAGCAGTTTGCCCGGGGGGCTCGGCAATGAGCAGTTCTTC
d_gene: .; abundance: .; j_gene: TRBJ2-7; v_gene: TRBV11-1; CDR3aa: CASSLGGHEQYF; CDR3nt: TGTGCCAGCAGCTTAGGGGGGCACGAGCAGTACTTC
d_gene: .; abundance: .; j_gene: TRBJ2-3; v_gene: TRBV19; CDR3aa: CASTSTDTQYF; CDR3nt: TGTGCCAGTACTAGCACAGATACGCAGTATTTT
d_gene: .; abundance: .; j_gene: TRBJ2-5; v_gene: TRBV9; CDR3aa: CASSVEGGQETQYF; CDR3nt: TGTGCCAGCAGCGTGGAGGGCGGCCAAGAGACCCAGTACTTC
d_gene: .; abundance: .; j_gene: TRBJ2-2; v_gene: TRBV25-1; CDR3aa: CASSVTSGTGELFF; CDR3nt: TGTGCCAGCAGTGTAACCAGCGGGACCGGGGAGCTGTTTTTT
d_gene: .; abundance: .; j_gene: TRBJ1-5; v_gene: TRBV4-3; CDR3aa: CASSQERALGGPQHF; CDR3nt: TGCGCCAGCAGCCAAGAACGGGCCCTCGGGGGGCCCCAGCATTTT
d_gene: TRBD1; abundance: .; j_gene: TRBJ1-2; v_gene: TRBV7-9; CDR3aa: CASSHSGQEGWGDGYTF; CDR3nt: TGTGCCAGCAGCCATAGCGGACAGGAGGGCTGGGGCGATGGCTACACCTTC
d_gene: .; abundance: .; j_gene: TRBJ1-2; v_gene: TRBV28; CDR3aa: CASSSPSDLGYTF; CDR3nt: TGTGCCAGCAGCAGCCCGTCCGATTTGGGCTACACCTTC
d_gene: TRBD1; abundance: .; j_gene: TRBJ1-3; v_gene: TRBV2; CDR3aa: CASSGNRGDGNTIYF; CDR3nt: TGTGCCAGCAGTGGTAACAGGGGGGACGGAAACACCATATATTTT
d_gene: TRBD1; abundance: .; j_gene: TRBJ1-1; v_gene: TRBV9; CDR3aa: CASSVGTGEYTEAFF; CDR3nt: TGTGCCAGCAGCGTCGGGACAGGGGAGTACACTGAAGCTTTCTTT
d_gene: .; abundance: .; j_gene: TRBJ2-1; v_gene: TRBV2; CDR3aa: CASSEDRFYNEQFF; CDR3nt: TGTGCCAGCAGTGAGGACCGATTCTACAATGAGCAGTTCTTC
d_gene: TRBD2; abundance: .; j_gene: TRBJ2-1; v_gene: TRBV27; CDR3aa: CASSPGTSGKNEQFF; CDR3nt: TGTGCCAGCAGCCCCGGGACTAGCGGGAAAAATGAGCAGTTCTTC
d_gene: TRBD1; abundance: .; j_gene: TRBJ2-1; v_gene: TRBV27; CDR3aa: CASSLTGLAYNEQFF; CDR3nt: TGTGCCAGCAGTTTGACAGGGCTAGCCTACAATGAGCAGTTCTTC
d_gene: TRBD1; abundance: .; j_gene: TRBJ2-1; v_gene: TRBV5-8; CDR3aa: CASSLGLQGAGYNEQFF; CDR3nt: TGTGCCAGCAGCTTGGGCCTCCAGGGGGCCGGTTACAATGAGCAGTTCTTC
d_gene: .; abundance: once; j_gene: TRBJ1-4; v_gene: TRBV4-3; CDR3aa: CASSQLPGPREPNEKLFF; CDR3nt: TGCGCCAGCAGCCAATTACCGGGCCCAAGGGAGCCTAATGAAAAACTGTTTTTT
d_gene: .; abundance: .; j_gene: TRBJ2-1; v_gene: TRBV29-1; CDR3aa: CSVEVSLTAYNEQFF; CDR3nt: TGCAGCGTTGAAGTTTCCCTGACAGCCTACAATGAGCAGTTCTTC
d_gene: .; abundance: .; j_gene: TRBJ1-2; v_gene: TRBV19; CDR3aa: CASSILGEGNGYTF; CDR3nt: TGTGCCAGTAGTATTTTAGGGGAAGGGAATGGCTACACCTTC
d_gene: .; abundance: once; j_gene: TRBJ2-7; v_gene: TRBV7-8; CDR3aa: CASSLVAGISYEQYF; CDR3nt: TGTGCCAGCAGCTTAGTAGCCGGAATCTCCTACGAGCAGTACTTC
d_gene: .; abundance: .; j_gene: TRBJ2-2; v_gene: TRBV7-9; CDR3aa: CASSFVVENTGELFF; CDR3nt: TGTGCCAGCAGCTTTGTTGTCGAAAACACCGGGGAGCTGTTTTTT
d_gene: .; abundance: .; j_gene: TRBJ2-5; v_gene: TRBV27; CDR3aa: CASSRGDSETQYF; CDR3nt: TGTGCCAGCAGTCGAGGGGACTCAGAGACCCAGTACTTC
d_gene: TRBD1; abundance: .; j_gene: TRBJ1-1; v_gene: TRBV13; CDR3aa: CASSPGDRGLTEAFF; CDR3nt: TGTGCCAGCAGCCCGGGGGACAGGGGGCTCACTGAAGCTTTCTTT
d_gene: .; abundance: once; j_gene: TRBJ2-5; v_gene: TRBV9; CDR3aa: CASSQSGSRQETQYF; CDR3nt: TGTGCCAGCAGCCAAAGCGGTAGCCGCCAAGAGACCCAGTACTTC
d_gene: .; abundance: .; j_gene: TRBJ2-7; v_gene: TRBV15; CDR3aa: CATSSHLLPGHLGSYEQYF; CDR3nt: TGTGCCACCAGCAGCCACTTACTACCGGGACACCTAGGTTCCTACGAGCAGTACTTC
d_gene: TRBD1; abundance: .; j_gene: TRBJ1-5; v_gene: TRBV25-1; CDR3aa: CASSGTGYSNQPQHF; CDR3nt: TGTGCCAGCAGTGGGACAGGCTATAGCAATCAGCCCCAGCATTTT